Reported below is one TCR beta chain. Antigen specificity is unknown. Researchers ran the PCR with 60 Vbeta and 13 Jbeta primers. The table came from immunoSEQ multiplex PCR; TCRdb's copy has only in-frame clones and leaves some out. Of around 120,000 clones in the sample, less than 85% were seen once. The CDR3 is 18 amino acids. Germline V lookup: CDR1 MNHEY, CDR2 SMNVEV (reference sequence). V was pared by 2 bases and J by 4 bases, with 12 bases of the junction left unmatched. These data belong to a study of cytomegalovirus exposure and HLA in healthy donors. Whole-study results and caveats: A missense DCLRE1C variant was associated with V- and J-gene trimming of TCR beta chains in a later analysis, and an independent cohort replicated the association.

The source of this sequence is a man in his fifties or sixties in good health and CMV-seropositive. The sample taken for sequencing was PBMCs. The rearrangement joins TRBV27 to TRBJ2-7; 12 bases map to TRBD2. The CDR3 DNA follows: TGTGCCAGCAGTTTACAGCCCCTAGCGGGAGGGCCTAGGTACGAGCAGTACTTC. Residues: CASSLQPLAGGPRYEQYF.